This TCR beta chain was sequenced in a study of cytomegalovirus exposure and HLA in healthy donors. Study background: The same platform was used for the 120 or so validation repertoires as for the approximately 610 first-cohort repertoires, as reported in a later analysis.

Repertoires were generated with immunoSEQ multiplex PCR, while TCRdb's copy carries only in-frame clones and drops some. The sample yields 300,000 to 400,000 clones, approximately 86% seen once. To note about this clone: Its specificity is unknown.

Overall study findings and caveats: The study designated 164 TCR beta chains cytomegalovirus-associated. CMV antigen specificity was confirmed in vitro for a few CMV-associated chains.

Germline CDR1 SGHRS, CDR2 YFSETQ. Trimming removed 0 bases at V and 4 bases at J, with 13 bases between. CDR3 size: 15 residues. The chain uses TRBV5-1 and TRBJ1-2; D unclear. What was sequenced was PBMCs. This receptor was taken from a man aged 25-40 years in good health and CMV-seronegative. The CDR3: CASSLEGSVSYGYTF. The CDR3 coding sequence is TGCGCCAGCAGCTTGGAAGGCAGCGTCTCCTATGGCTACACCTTC. The variable domain in full, completed from reference TRBV5-1 and TRBJ1-2, reads KAGVTQTPRYLIKTRGQQVTLSCSPISGHRSVSWYQQTPGQGLQFLFEYFSETQRNKGNFPGRFSGRQFSNSRSEMNVSTLELGDSALYLCASSLEGSVSYGYTFGSGTRLTVV.